These T cell receptor beta chains were read from a single sample in a study of CD8+ T cells in alopecia areata. The protocol was immunoSEQ multiplex PCR, while the TCRdb copy is restricted to in-frame clones and leaves out a portion. The table includes 120,000 to 150,000 clones, roughly 50% detected once. What was sequenced was CD4+ T cells sorted from blood. Receptor source: a human donor with alopecia areata. Each CDR3 is given without its conserved first and last residue. A D gene is named only where the DNA matches it firmly. Only part of the rows carry a size: once, few, many, or a class if the clone is expanded.

J gene: TRBJ1-2
clone size: few
D gene: .
V gene: TRBV28
CDR3 protein: ASEEGGARWDGYT

J gene: TRBJ2-5
clone size: .
D gene: .
V gene: TRBV30
CDR3 protein: AWSGRYQETQY

J gene: TRBJ2-7
clone size: few
D gene: .
V gene: TRBV10-3
CDR3 protein: AVFEGSGEQY

J gene: TRBJ2-3
clone size: .
D gene: .
V gene: TRBV2
CDR3 protein: ASSAGTVVRDTQY

J gene: TRBJ2-1
clone size: few
D gene: .
V gene: TRBV6-1
CDR3 protein: AMKDDYNEQF

J gene: TRBJ2-2
clone size: few
D gene: .
V gene: TRBV30
CDR3 protein: AWSEQFGELF

J gene: TRBJ2-3
clone size: few
D gene: .
V gene: TRBV28
CDR3 protein: ASRSSLLSTDTQY

J gene: TRBJ1-1
clone size: .
D gene: TRBD1
V gene: TRBV5-1
CDR3 protein: ASSSQGALLNTEAF

J gene: TRBJ2-3
clone size: few
D gene: .
V gene: TRBV29-1
CDR3 protein: SVGHRGSDTQY

J gene: TRBJ2-3
clone size: .
D gene: TRBD2
V gene: TRBV7-6
CDR3 protein: ASSLGAAGGTDTQY

J gene: TRBJ2-3
clone size: once
D gene: TRBD2
V gene: TRBV7-2
CDR3 protein: ASLGGTSVADTQY

J gene: TRBJ2-7
clone size: few
D gene: .
V gene: TRBV7-6
CDR3 protein: ASSLVLTYEQY

J gene: TRBJ2-6
clone size: few
D gene: .
V gene: TRBV9
CDR3 protein: ASSPQEGTSGANVLT

J gene: TRBJ1-1
clone size: .
D gene: TRBD1
V gene: TRBV5-1
CDR3 protein: ASGTGNAEAF

J gene: TRBJ2-3
clone size: .
D gene: .
V gene: TRBV29-1
CDR3 protein: SVRPDGTDTQY

J gene: TRBJ2-6
clone size: few
D gene: TRBD2
V gene: TRBV5-4
CDR3 protein: ASSFGGEGANVLT

J gene: TRBJ2-3
clone size: .
D gene: .
V gene: TRBV9
CDR3 protein: ASSVGKGTDTQY